Sequencing of this T cell receptor (beta chain) was carried out in a study of circulating and synovial CD4+ cells in juvenile arthritis. Using immunoSEQ multiplex PCR, the repertoire was profiled, and TCRdb retains in-frame clones only, with some absent. In the table there are around 3,600 clones, 81% of which are singletons. Comment on this clone: The antigen is undetermined.

Study-level results: Compared with bulk blood, circulating pathogenic-like lymphocytes shared substantially more CDR3 sequences with synovial T cells.

Sequenced material: CD4+ T cells from synovial fluid. The origin of this receptor is a human donor with juvenile idiopathic arthritis.

CDR3 coding DNA: TGTGCCAGCAGTTACTCAGGGGGCGCTGGGGCCAACGTCCTGACTTTC. Its translation: CASSYSGGAGANVLTF. The J gene is TRBJ2-6, the V gene TRBV6-5, with 7 positions matching TRBD1. CDR1 is MNHEY, CDR2 SVGAGI, per germline. The CDR3 runs 16 residues. V trimming: 0 bases; J trimming: 2 bases; junction bases outside the gene matches: 1.